This TCR beta chain was captured by sequencing in a study of T cell responses to AZD1222 COVID-19 vaccine (dated by TCRdb to the early 2020s). Background for the entire study: AZD1222 recipients with second doses at about 4 weeks or about 12 weeks were pooled, because spike-specific TCR depth and breadth did not differ between schedules. A total of 230 to 250 trial participants underwent TCR sequencing, of whom 207 received two doses of AZD1222 and roughly 25 received two doses of the MenACWY control vaccine. Trial participants were enrolled into age subgroups of 18-55, 56-69 and 70-plus years, which contained 148, 28 and 57 TCR-sequenced participants, respectively. Paper-wide results and their limitations: Because no day 14 peak-response samples were available, repertoires were characterized only after the peak T cell response. Participants were mostly white British, with more females than males. The authors suggested clonal diversity may have been underestimated. Conclusions about previously exposed vaccinees are limited, since just 6 or 7 AZD1222 recipients were seropositive for SARS-CoV-2 at baseline. Reportedly, almost half of the unique spike-specific TCRs recognized epitopes lying outside the regions that are mutated in the B.1.351 and B.1.1.7 variants. In the small 56-69-year group, the increase in depth fell short of significance, most likely because of low power. After two AZD1222 doses, both the breadth and the depth of spike-specific TCRs were significantly higher than at day 0 and than in MenACWY recipients. Vaccine-associated CD4 TCRs spanned the whole spike protein, with dominant responses in regions 160-218 and 743-854.

Explained via the paper, the time point label denotes: baseline before first vaccination. Vaccinee samples came from UK trials COV001 and COV002, including a single-blind randomized controlled phase 2/3 trial of AZD1222 (ChAdOx1 nCoV-19) in healthy adults. For TCRbeta chain sequencing, PBMC samples from trial participants were taken at day 0 and at day 28 after the second dose. About this clone itself: Its antigen is currently not known. Base quality data are lacking; no much larger clone is found one base away.

V and J are truncated by 6 bases and 0 bases respectively, leaving an intervening sequence of 9 bases. From a lookup of the germline V gene, CDR1 and CDR2 are MNHEY and SVGAGI. The CDR3 starts with the cysteine, ends with the phenylalanine, and has 14 residues. Only the CDR3 portion is preserved as DNA: 42 bases, with reading frame beginning at the first base. The CDR3 regions of human TCRbeta chains were analyzed by immunosequencing. As for the authors' bioinformatics: Repertoire TCRs were matched against a reference library of SARS-CoV-2-specific TCRs generated with the MIRA antigen-specificity platform. Breadth was defined as the fraction of unique TCRs that were SARS-CoV-2-associated. Depth was defined as the fraction of total T cells that were SARS-CoV-2-associated. Using the MIRA data, each spike-specific TCR was assigned both to the spike region to which the TCR was reactive and to a CD4 or CD8 class. Log10-transformed breadth and depth values were compared by one-way ANOVA with Sidak's multiple comparisons tests. Not all clones reach the TCRdb copy of this immuneACCESS table, which keeps in-frame sequences only. Checked studies attribute under half of the gap to unresolved V genes and leave the rest unexplained. The V and J calls and clone size were taken over from that table, and D and trimming were inferred from the DNA. The sample table shows about 150,000 clones, and about 93% are seen once. The ten largest clones take up 1.5% to 2% of the sample.

The TCR was taken from an adult in good health. Recombination joined TRBV6-5 with TRBJ1-5, and TRBD1 may be the D gene, going by 6 matching bases. Sequenced material: peripheral blood, taken on day 0 of AZD1222 vaccination. The DNA is as follows: TGTGCCAGCAGCGGACAGTATAGCAATCAGCCCCAGCATTTT. Its protein reads: CASSGQYSNQPQHF.